One and the same sample provided the 5 T cell receptor beta chains below, sequenced in a study of blood T cell repertoires in COVID-19. The data were produced by immunoSEQ multiplex PCR, yet TCRdb's version contains in-frame clones alone and is incomplete. The sample lists about 140,000 clones; 79% were seen once. The sample taken for sequencing was peripheral blood. The source of these receptors is a man in his 60s with acute or convalescent COVID-19.

V is TRBV7-3 and J is TRBJ2-3; 7 nucleotides match TRBD1. From germline, CDR1 is SGHTA and CDR2 FQGTGA. The CDR3 has 14 residues. Trimming cost V 5 bases and J 1 base; bases outside gene matches: 3. The CDR3 DNA reads as TGTGCCAGCAGCCCCGGGACAGGCACAGATACGCAGTATTTT. It translates to CASSPGTGTDTQYF.

About this clone: The same CDR3 also results from other DNA sequences found in this sample. The CDR3 coding sequence is TGCGCCAGCAGCCAAGATTTTGGACAGGATTATGGCTACACCTTC. Protein: CASSQDFGQDYGYTF. J is TRBJ1-2 and V is TRBV4-3; TRBD1 aligns across 7 bases. Per the germline V gene, CDR1 is LGHNA and CDR2 is YSLEER. V shed 0 bases, J shed 5 bases, and the junction held 6 bases outside the gene matches. The CDR3 sequence is 15 residues long.

This clone was detected only once. The rearrangement uses TRBV30 and TRBJ2-2, with D possibly matching TRBD2 (6 bases). CDR3 length: 14 residues. Germline lookup yields CDR1 GTSNPN and CDR2 SVGIG (reference sequence). Trimming left V 5 bases short and J 0 bases short, with 10 bases between. The CDR3 is CAWERRANTGELFF. CDR3 nucleotide sequence: TGTGCCTGGGAGAGGAGGGCGAACACCGGGGAGCTGTTTTTT.

The CDR3 coding sequence is TGTGCCAGCAGCTCCACCCCTAGCGGGAGGGCTGCTGAGACCCAGTACTTC. Its translation is CASSSTPSGRAAETQYF. The chain recombines TRBV7-6 with TRBJ2-5; 12 nucleotides match TRBD2. Trimming took 4 bases from V and 5 from J; bases not matched to a gene: 11. The CDR3 has 17 residues. The germline V gene has CDR1 SGHVS and CDR2 FNYEAQ.

The chain employs TRBV5-5 and TRBJ1-1, with D perhaps TRBD1 (5 bases). The germline V and J ends were trimmed by 1 base and 4 bases, with 8 bases remaining between them. The CDR3 has 13 amino acids. Germline CDR1 reads SGHKS; CDR2 reads YYEKEE (reference sequence). The CDR3 DNA follows: TGTGCCAGCAGCTTGTCAGGGATCACTGAAGCTTTCTTT. It translates to CASSLSGITEAFF.